This is a list of T cell receptor beta chains from one sample in a study of T cells after yellow fever vaccination. MiXCR, run by TCRdb on the 5' RACE reads, gives a single entry per CDR3 protein. The sample includes approximately 240,000 distinct CDR3 sequences, around 3.5% of them seen just once. The specimen comprised PBMCs, sampled 15 days after the yellow fever booster vaccination. The receptors were gathered from a man between 18 and 29 years old who received the YFV17D yellow fever vaccine. CDR3s leave out the opening cysteine and the closing phenylalanine or tryptophan. A clone size is listed for some rows: how often the clone was seen (once, few, many), or a class if it is expanded.

v_gene	len	j_gene	abundance	CDR3aa
TRBV7-9	16	TRBJ2-4	many	ASSTRDGRTLAKNIQY
TRBV14	13	TRBJ2-7	many	ASSLTGEVTYEQY
TRBV11-3	10	TRBJ2-1	many	ASSDGQGRQF
TRBV5-1	14	TRBJ2-7	many	ASSGHWKDGTYEQY
TRBV4-3	14	TRBJ1-4	many	ASSQDISPGKEKLF
TRBV18	11	TRBJ2-7	many	ASSEAQGYEQY
TRBV11-2	12	TRBJ2-2	many	ASSLVPFTGELF
TRBV7-6	10	TRBJ2-5	many	ASSSPRETQY
TRBV18	12	TRBJ2-5	many	ASSPSRGRETQY
TRBV5-1	11	TRBJ2-5	many	ASSQTGQETQY
TRBV27	12	TRBJ1-1	many	ASSSGPLGTEAF
TRBV9	11	TRBJ2-1	many	ASSVAGNNEQF
TRBV5-1	13	TRBJ2-3	many	ASSVTSTPTDTQY
TRBV4-1	12	TRBJ2-3	many	ASSQAGGVDTQY
TRBV20-1	13	TRBJ2-3	few	SARGGGGARYTQY
TRBV7-2	15	TRBJ1-5	many	ASSLGQGAGSNQPQH
TRBV7-2	12	TRBJ1-6	many	ASSLQGGDSPLH
TRBV4-1	11	TRBJ1-6	many	ASSQLEVSPLH
TRBV4-1	15	TRBJ1-5	many	ASSQVFSGTDSGPQH
TRBV4-3	13	TRBJ2-3	many	ASSRDSLSADTQY
TRBV6-5	13	TRBJ2-7	many	ASSYSGGFSYEQY
TRBV5-1	14	TRBJ1-1	many	ASSLAPGRGNPEAF
TRBV27	12	TRBJ1-4	many	ASSLPGGNEKLF
TRBV6-2/TRBV6-3	12	TRBJ2-5	many	ASSLAGREETQY
TRBV25-1	11	TRBJ2-5	many	ASRTRSEGTQY
TRBV5-1	13	TRBJ1-2	many	ASSYRDGITYGYT
TRBV19	13	TRBJ2-3	few	ASSSSAGPTDTQY
TRBV5-8	13	TRBJ2-7	many	ASSRSGTDFYEQY
TRBV4-3	13	TRBJ1-2	-	ASSRSSSGNYGYT
TRBV6-2/TRBV6-3	14	TRBJ2-2	many	ASSTGLGWDTGELF
TRBV4-3	13	TRBJ1-2	many	ASSQEGRGFDGYT
TRBV9	13	TRBJ1-4	many	ASSPQGTANEKLF
TRBV2	14	TRBJ2-7	many	ASSGGELGLLYEQY
TRBV5-5	13	TRBJ2-1	many	ASSLGQGAYNEQF
TRBV12-3/TRBV12-4	14	TRBJ2-7	many	ASSSPHIDGSYEQY
TRBV13	10	TRBJ1-6	many	ASSDTGSPLH
TRBV11-3	10	TRBJ2-1	many	ASSFGEGEQF
TRBV10-2	11	TRBJ2-7	many	ASVGQGVYEQY
TRBV5-5	13	TRBJ1-5	many	ASSPRGSGDQPQH
TRBV6-5	10	TRBJ1-1	many	ASSPWRGEAF
TRBV12-3/TRBV12-4	12	TRBJ1-5	-	ASSNSGGVQPQH
TRBV3-1	11	TRBJ1-2	many	ASSQDDGYGYT
TRBV18	10	TRBJ1-2	many	ASSPYSGGYT
TRBV7-3	13	TRBJ2-3	many	ASSLGQGAIDTQY
TRBV18	13	TRBJ2-6	many	ASSPTPSGANVLT
TRBV9	14	TRBJ2-2	many	ASSVAGQGRTGELF
TRBV7-9	16	TRBJ2-7	many	ASSLVGLGTAVEGEQY
TRBV7-2	12	TRBJ2-1	many	ASSRTDGRNEQF
TRBV11-2	14	TRBJ2-5	many	ASSAWALQSQETQY
TRBV20-1	10	TRBJ2-1	-	SASNTAGRGF
TRBV3-1	14	TRBJ1-6	many	ASSPLRGTDNSPLH
TRBV5-1	13	TRBJ2-1	many	ASTRGDWAGNEQF
TRBV5-1	15	TRBJ1-2	many	ASSLHPGTVPNYGYT
TRBV11-2	13	TRBJ2-1	many	ASSTARGRDYEQF
TRBV14	14	TRBJ2-2	-	ASSHLSGSYTGELF
TRBV4-1	12	TRBJ2-1	many	ASSQDALVPEQF
TRBV7-9	13	TRBJ2-1	-	ASSPRGGIYNEQF
TRBV19	16	TRBJ2-1	many	ASQRTSGGLSSYNEQF
TRBV20-1	12	TRBJ2-3	many	SALTSGGQDTQY